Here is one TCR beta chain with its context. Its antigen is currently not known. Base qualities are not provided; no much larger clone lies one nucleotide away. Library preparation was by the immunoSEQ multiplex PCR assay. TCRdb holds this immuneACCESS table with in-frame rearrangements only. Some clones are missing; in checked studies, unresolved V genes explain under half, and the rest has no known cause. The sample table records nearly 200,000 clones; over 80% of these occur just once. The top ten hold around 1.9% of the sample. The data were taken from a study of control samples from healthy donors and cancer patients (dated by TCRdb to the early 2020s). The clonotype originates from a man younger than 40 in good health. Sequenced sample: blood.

The base sequence is TGTGCCAGCAGCTTAGATGGACTAGCGAACTCCCAAAAGTACTTC. Its protein is CASSLDGLANSQKYF. The receptor chain draws on TRBV11-2 and TRBJ2-7, and 9 junctional nucleotides match TRBD2. The junction shows trimming of 0 bases on V and 11 bases on J, and the gene matches do not reach 11 bases of it. The germline V gene yields SGHAT for CDR1 and FQNNGV for CDR2. Measured from the cysteine to the phenylalanine, the CDR3 is 15 residues long. The retained sequence is limited to the CDR3, 45 bases, with the frame set at the first base.